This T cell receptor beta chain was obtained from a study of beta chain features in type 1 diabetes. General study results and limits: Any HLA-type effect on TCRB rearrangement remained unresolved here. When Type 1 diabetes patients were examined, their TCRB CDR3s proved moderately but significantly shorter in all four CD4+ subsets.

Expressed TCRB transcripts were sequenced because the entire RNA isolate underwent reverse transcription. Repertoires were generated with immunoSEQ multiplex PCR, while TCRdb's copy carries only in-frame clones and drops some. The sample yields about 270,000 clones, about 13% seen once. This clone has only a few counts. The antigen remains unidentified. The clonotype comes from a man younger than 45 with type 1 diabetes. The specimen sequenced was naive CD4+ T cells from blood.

The CDR3 protein is CASTTTTGVDYGYTF. The CDR3, as DNA: TGTGCCAGTACTACCACGACAGGGGTTGACTATGGCTACACCTTC. The genes are TRBV28 and TRBJ1-2, with 8 bases aligning to TRBD1. Looked up from germline, CDR1 is MDHEN and CDR2 is SYDVKM. The CDR3 is 15 amino acids. With V trimmed by 9 bases and J by 3 bases, 12 bases remained unmatched.